This TCR beta chain was recovered during a study of OX40 agonist ivuxolimab in advanced cancers. Overall study: Head and neck, renal cell, melanoma or hepatocellular carcinoma were the cancers that dose-escalation patients had. Overall study findings and caveats: The specificity for antigen of the expanded peripheral T cells was not determined.

Trimming stripped 8 bases from V and 8 bases from J, with 18 bases between. Germline V gives CDR1 MNHNY, CDR2 SVGAGI (reference sequence). There are 13 residues in the CDR3. Any history of autoimmune disease or systemic immunosuppression disqualified patients. As for this clone: The antigen is undetermined.

Using immunoSEQ multiplex PCR, the repertoire was profiled, and TCRdb retains in-frame clones only, with some absent. The sample shows 25,000 to 30,000 clones, 70% to 90% of them seen only once. This TCR was sampled from an adult with an advanced solid tumor such as melanoma, head and neck, liver or kidney cancer. The sample consisted of CD4+ or CD8+ T cells sorted from blood, taken in a trial of the OX40 agonist ivuxolimab. The gene calls are TRBV6-6 and TRBJ1-2; maybe TRBD1 (6 bases). Written as DNA, the CDR3 is TGTGCCAGCGGAAAGGTTAGGGGGAGAGGCTACACCTTC. This encodes CASGKVRGRGYTF.